The 10 T cell receptor beta chains in this list originate from one sample, sequenced in a study of blood T cell repertoires in COVID-19 (dated by TCRdb to the early 2020s). Library preparation used the immunoSEQ multiplex PCR assay. TCRdb took over this immuneACCESS table, retaining in-frame rearrangements with V and J assigned. Such tables are incomplete; in checked studies, under half of the missing clones stem from an unresolved V gene, and the remainder is unexplained. In all, the sample holds about 160,000 clones, and 80% to 85% of those were seen once. The ten largest make up roughly a tenth of the sample. The sample comprised peripheral blood. These TCRs come from a woman at least 80 years old with active or convalescent COVID-19.

This clone was recorded only once. V and J are TRBV7-6 and TRBJ2-7, with 8 bases that match TRBD2. Losses at the gene ends were 5 bases for V and 0 bases for J; bases not matched to a gene: 6. This CDR3 has 15 residues. Germline V gene data show CDR1 as SGHVS and CDR2 as FNYEAQ. The CDR3 loop is CASSLTSGTSYEQYF. In DNA, the CDR3 is TGTGCCAGCAGCCTTACTAGCGGTACCTCCTACGAGCAGTACTTC.

The chain employs TRBV11-2 and TRBJ2-1; the D gene is possibly TRBD2 (7 bases). Germline V gene lookup returns CDR1 SGHAT and CDR2 FQNNGV. CDR3 length equals 13 residues. With 3 bases removed from V and 10 bases from J, the gap between germline ends came to 13 bases. This chain's CDR3 is CASSLGGAFEQFF. CDR3 bases: TGTGCCAGCAGCTTGGGGGGGGCCTTCGAGCAGTTCTTC.

The rearrangement links TRBV5-1 to TRBJ1-6, with unresolved D. Per the germline V gene, CDR1 is SGHRS and CDR2 is YFSETQ. V shed 4 bases and J shed 3 bases, with 11 bases lying between them. The CDR3 runs 15 residues. CDR3 DNA: TGCGCCAGCAGCGAGGGCGACGGCTATAATTCACCCCTCCACTTT. Translation: CASSEGDGYNSPLHF.

This sequence joins TRBV7-2 and TRBJ1-1; the match to TRBD1 covers 8 bases. In germline, CDR1 is SGHTA, CDR2 FQGNSA. This CDR3 comprises 13 residues. Germline trimming cut 3 bases from V and 6 bases from J; bases unmatched to any gene: 3. The CDR3 coding sequence is TGTGCCAGCAGCTTTAGACAGGGGTCTGAAGCTTTCTTT. This gives the protein CASSFRQGSEAFF.

The genes are TRBV3-1 (or the pseudogene TRBV3-2) and TRBJ1-2; 7 positions match TRBD1. The V gene end was trimmed by 4 bases and the J gene end by 8 bases; junction bases not matched to a gene: 7. Germline V CDR1 and CDR2: LGHDT, YNNKEL (reference sequence). CDR3 length: 13 residues. CDR3 loop: CASSRDRVEGYTF. In DNA form, the CDR3 reads TGTGCCAGCAGCCGCGACAGGGTGGAAGGCTACACCTTC.

Remarks on this clone: The sample holds other DNA sequences that translate to the same CDR3. The chain recombines TRBV19 with TRBJ1-1; D perhaps matches TRBD1 (5 bases). The CDR3 has 13 residues. Germline CDR1 reads LNHDA; CDR2 reads SQIVND (reference sequence). V lost 2 bases and J lost 1, with 5 bases in between. The DNA for the CDR3 is TGTGCCAGTAGTATAAGGGGGAACACTGAAGCTTTCTTT. It specifies CASSIRGNTEAFF.

The genes are TRBV19 and TRBJ1-1; a possible D gene is TRBD1 (6 bases). From germline, CDR1 is LNHDA and CDR2 SQIVND (reference sequence). CDR3 length equals 13 residues. Trimming stripped 5 bases from V and 4 bases from J, with 11 bases between. DNA of the CDR3: TGTGCCAGTAGTTGGGACAAGTCCACTGAAGCTTTCTTT. It is translated as CASSWDKSTEAFF.

J is TRBJ2-4 and V is TRBV19; D not resolved. CDR3 length: 12 residues. CDR1 and CDR2 from the germline V gene are LNHDA and SQIVND (reference sequence). V lost 8 bases and J 1 base, leaving 6 bases between the germline ends. CDR3 region: CASSEAKNIQYF. DNA for the CDR3: TGTGCCAGTTCTGAGGCCAAAAACATTCAGTACTTC.

This rearrangement joins TRBV11-3 to TRBJ1-2; D is possibly TRBD1 (6 bases). The CDR3 contains 14 residues. The V end lost 2 bases, the J end lost 2 bases, and 9 bases lay between the germline ends. The germline gives CDR1 SGHNT, CDR2 YENEEA. CDR3 coding DNA: TGTGCCAGCAGCTTAACAGGGTCCAACTATGGCTACACCTTC. Its translation is CASSLTGSNYGYTF.

The rearrangement joins TRBV27 to TRBJ1-5; 7 nucleotides agree with TRBD1. Germline values: CDR1 MNHEY, CDR2 SMNVEV (reference sequence). This CDR3 has 14 amino acids. Trimming cost V 8 bases and J 3 bases; bases outside gene matches: 7. The CDR3 sequence is CASAPGTDNQPQHF. Written as DNA, the CDR3 is TGTGCCAGCGCCCCCGGGACAGACAATCAGCCCCAGCATTTT.